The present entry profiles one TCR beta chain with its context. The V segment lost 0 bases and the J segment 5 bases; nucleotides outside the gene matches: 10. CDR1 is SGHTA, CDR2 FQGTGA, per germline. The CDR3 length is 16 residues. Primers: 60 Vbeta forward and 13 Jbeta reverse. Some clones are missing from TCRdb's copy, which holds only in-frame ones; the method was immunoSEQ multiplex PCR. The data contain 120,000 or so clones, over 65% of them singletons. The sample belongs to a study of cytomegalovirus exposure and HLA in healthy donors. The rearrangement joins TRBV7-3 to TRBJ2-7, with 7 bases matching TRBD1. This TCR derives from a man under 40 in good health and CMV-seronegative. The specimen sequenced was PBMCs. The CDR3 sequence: CASSLTGTDPRDEQYF. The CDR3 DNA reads TGTGCCAGCAGCTTAACCGGGACAGACCCTAGGGACGAGCAGTACTTC.